This T cell receptor (beta chain) was sequenced in a study of blood T cell repertoires in COVID-19. Across the study: Samples of COVID-19 (acute and convalescent) were obtained from the United States, Italy and Spain.

The cohort comprised adults aged about 18 to 90 years residing in about 25 US areas. Assignment of participants to cohorts was predicated upon participant-reported clinical history. The table came from immunoSEQ multiplex PCR; TCRdb's copy has only in-frame clones and leaves some out. Of hundreds of thousands of clones listed, about 88% are singletons. The sequenced material came from PBMCs or T cells enriched from blood (not recorded which). The sequence derives from a woman in her 50s who had recovered from COVID-19.

The CDR3 DNA follows: TGTGCCAGCAGCGTAGTATCCGCGGGGGCGGAAGATACGCAGTATTTT. It encodes CASSVVSAGAEDTQYF. The genes are TRBV9 and TRBJ2-3, with D perhaps TRBD2 (7 bases). Germline V gene sequence: CDR1 SGDLS, CDR2 YYNGEE. The CDR3 is 16 residues long. V lost 0 bases and J lost 5, with 16 bases in between.